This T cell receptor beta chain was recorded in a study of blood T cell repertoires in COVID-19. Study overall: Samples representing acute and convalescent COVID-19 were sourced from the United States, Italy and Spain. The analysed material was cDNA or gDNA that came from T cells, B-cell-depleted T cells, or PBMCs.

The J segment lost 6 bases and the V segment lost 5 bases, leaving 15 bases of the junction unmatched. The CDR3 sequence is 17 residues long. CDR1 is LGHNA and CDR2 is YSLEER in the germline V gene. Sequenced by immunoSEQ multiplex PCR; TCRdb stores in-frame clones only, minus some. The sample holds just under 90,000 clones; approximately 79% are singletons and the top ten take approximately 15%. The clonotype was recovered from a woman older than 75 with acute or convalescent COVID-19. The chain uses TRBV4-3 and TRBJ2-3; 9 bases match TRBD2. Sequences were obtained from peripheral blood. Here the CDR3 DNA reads TGCGCCAGCAGCTTCCACCTGGGGGCGGGGGGGACGGATACGCAGTATTTT. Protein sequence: CASSFHLGAGGTDTQYF.